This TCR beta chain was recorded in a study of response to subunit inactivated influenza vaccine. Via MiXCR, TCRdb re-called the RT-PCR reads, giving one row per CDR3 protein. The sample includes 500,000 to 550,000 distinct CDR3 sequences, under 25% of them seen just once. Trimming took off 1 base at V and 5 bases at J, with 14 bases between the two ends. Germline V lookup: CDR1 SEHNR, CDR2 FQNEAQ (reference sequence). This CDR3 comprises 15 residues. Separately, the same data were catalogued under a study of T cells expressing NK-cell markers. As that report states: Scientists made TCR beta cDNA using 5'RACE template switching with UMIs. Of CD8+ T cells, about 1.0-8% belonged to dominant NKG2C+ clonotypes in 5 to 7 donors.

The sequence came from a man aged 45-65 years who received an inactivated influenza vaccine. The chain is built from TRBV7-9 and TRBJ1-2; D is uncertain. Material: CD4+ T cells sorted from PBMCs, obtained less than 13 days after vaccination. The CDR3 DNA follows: TGTGCCAGCAGCTTAGAACGTCCAACTCTTTATGGCTACACCTTC. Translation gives CASSLERPTLYGYTF.